This T cell receptor (beta chain) was recovered during a study of molecular identifiers for immune sequencing clone quantification. Bulk libraries came from a prior protocol with listed TCR primers. TCRdb re-called the PCR reads with MiXCR, one entry per CDR3 protein. The sample has 10,000 to 12,000 distinct CDR3 sequences; roughly 20% are singletons. Germline assignment: CDR1 LGHNT and CDR2 FRNRAP. The CDR3 totals 14 residues. V gave up 7 bases and J gave up 5 bases, with 15 bases separating them. Concerning this clonotype itself: This CDR3 fails to terminate in the conserved phenylalanine or tryptophan, so it likely reflects a read error.

The V gene is TRBV12-5, the J gene TRBJ2-1; D remains unclear. This receptor was identified in a human donor in good health. Some libraries in this study had Jurkat cell RNA spiked in. The material sequenced was naive CD8+ T cells from blood, with Jurkat cell RNA spiked in. Documented subset: FACS-sorted CD8+CD4-CCR7+CD45RA+ naive T cells. DNA for the CDR3: TGTGCTAGTGCCCCTGCCGGCGGAGACAATGAGCAGTTCTAC. Protein sequence: CASAPAGGDNEQFY.